This T cell receptor beta chain was profiled in a study of tumor-infiltrating lymphocytes in oesophageal squamous cell carcinoma. TCRdb analysed the PCR reads with MiXCR anew, one entry per CDR3 protein. The sample shows roughly 11,000 distinct CDR3 sequences, around 50% of them seen only once. The V gene lost 7 bases and the J gene lost 2 bases, with 14 bases spanning the gap. This CDR3 has 14 amino acids. This clonotype occurred many times. This chain connects TRBV12-3 or TRBV12-4 to TRBJ2-5; TRBD1 is a possible D gene (5 bases). Sequenced: esophageal tumor tissue. The TCR was taken from a male donor with esophageal squamous cell carcinoma. The CDR3 region is CASTGSSDQETQYF. The CDR3 DNA is TGTGCCAGCACAGGGTCCTCAGATCAAGAGACCCAGTACTTC.